The clone carrying this TCR beta chain was seen only a few times. The data are from a study of blood T cells in healthy people across ages. A J-beta primer mix and a sample-barcoded 5' primer were used in a second PCR of about 7 to 12 cycles. MiXCR, run by TCRdb on the 5' RACE reads, gives a single entry per CDR3 protein. The sample yields 1.8 million or so distinct CDR3 sequences, approximately 39% seen once. Trimming cost V 6 bases and J 2 bases, with 12 bases left between them. Germline CDR1 reads SGHVS; CDR2 reads FNYEAQ. This CDR3 has 14 residues. The clonotype originates from a human donor in good health. The rearrangement joins TRBV7-6 to TRBJ2-3, with no clear D. Sequencing input: blood. CDR3 nucleotides: TGTGCCAGCAGACCGGGCTCCTACACAGATACGCAGTATTTT. Translation gives CASRPGSYTDTQYF.